This T cell receptor beta chain was identified in a study of ipilimumab plus nivolumab after autologous stem cell transplantation. Study-wide background: Patients received a median of roughly 5 ipilimumab and eight or nine nivolumab doses. The DLBCL cohort had primary refractory and relapsed disease, with 18-month progression-free survival of about 82% and 31%.

Study results and limitations: Per the authors, repertoire, Treg and microbiota data justify further study.

This clone has a handful of counts. Its antigen is undetermined. Method: immunoSEQ multiplex PCR; TCRdb's copy keeps in-frame clones and lacks some. The table has some 87,000 clones, 83% seen once. Ipilimumab, 1 mg/kg, started 14 to 28 days after autologous transplant. The receptor was isolated from a male donor with diffuse large B-cell lymphoma. Specimen: PBMCs, collected in a trial of ipilimumab plus nivolumab as post-transplant consolidation.

This CDR3 is CAWSGVNHLSPLHF. The CDR3 nucleotides read TGTGCCTGGAGTGGGGTTAATCACCTATCACCCCTCCACTTT. The V call is TRBV30, the J call TRBJ1-6; D is unclear. The germline CDR1 and CDR2 sequences are GTSNPN and SVGIG (reference sequence). Trimming pared 1 base from V and 10 bases from J, leaving 14 bases between. The CDR3 runs 14 residues.